The 9 T cell receptor beta chains reported below all come from one sample, sequenced in a study of CD8 T cells in ankylosing spondylitis. A single record per CDR3 protein comes from TCRdb applying MiXCR to the 5' RACE reads. The data contain approximately 130,000 distinct CDR3 sequences, 9.5% to 12% of them seen just once; the ten biggest clones take up about 3.8%. What was sequenced was blood, either unsorted or a sorted T cell fraction (not recorded which). These receptors all stem from a female donor with ankylosing spondylitis or in good health (not recorded which).

This chain joins TRBV19 and TRBJ2-7; D call uncertain. Germline V CDR1 and CDR2: LNHDA, SQIVND (reference sequence). The V and J ends lost 5 bases and 0 bases respectively, with 17 bases between them. The CDR3 consists of 16 residues. The CDR3 loop reads CASSPGTTRPSYEQYF. As DNA, the CDR3 is TGTGCCAGTAGTCCTGGTACTACCCGACCCTCCTACGAGCAGTACTTC.

In this sample, this clonotype turned up many times. The chain employs TRBV29-1 and TRBJ1-5; TRBD1 might be the D (5 bases). This CDR3 spans 12 amino acids. Germline lookup yields CDR1 SQVTM and CDR2 ANQGSEA. V was shortened by 7 bases and J by 4 bases, with 11 bases between the two germline ends. The CDR3 protein is CSAGTKNQPQHF. The CDR3 DNA is TGCAGCGCGGGGACCAAAAATCAGCCCCAGCATTTT.

This clonotype was seen a few times. The rearrangement uses TRBV7-9 and TRBJ2-3; 10 nucleotides align to TRBD2. Trimming cost V 3 bases and J 5 bases; bases outside gene matches: 5. Germline lookup yields CDR1 SEHNR and CDR2 FQNEAQ (reference sequence). The length of the CDR3 is 15 residues. The CDR3 protein is CASSFLAGEVDTQYF. DNA for the CDR3: TGTGCCAGCAGCTTCCTAGCGGGGGAGGTAGATACGCAGTATTTT.

This clonotype was observed many times. This chain joins TRBV28 and TRBJ2-4; 8 positions agree with TRBD1. Germline-derived CDR1 and CDR2 are MDHEN and SYDVKM. The CDR3 covers 12 residues. J was trimmed by 7 bases and V by 6 bases; bases with no gene match: 2. The CDR3: CASRDRVNIQYF. CDR3 bases: TGTGCCAGCAGGGACAGGGTTAACATTCAGTACTTC.

On this clonotype itself: Being one base from a much bigger clone, this may be a read error. The chain couples TRBV2 to TRBJ2-3; 10 bases are shared with TRBD2. CDR3 length: 17 residues. Germline V CDR1 and CDR2: SNHLY, FYNNEI. Trimming removed 6 bases from V and 1 base from J; junction bases left unmatched: 10. The CDR3 protein is CASSVRASGRGTDTQYF. The CDR3, as DNA: TGTGCCAGCAGCGTCAGGGCCAGCGGGAGGGGCACAGATACGCAGTATTTT. Together with reference TRBV2 and TRBJ2-3, the CDR3 gives the full variable domain: EPEVTQTPSHQVTQMGQEVILRCVPISNHLYFYWYRQILGQKVEFLVSFYNNEISEKSEIFDDQFSVERPDGSNFTLKIRSTKLEDSAMYFCASSVRASGRGTDTQYFGPGTRLTVL.

This clonotype has ten or more counts. J is TRBJ2-3 and V is TRBV29-1, with 8 bases matching TRBD2. The germline CDR1 and CDR2 sequences are SQVTM and ANQGSEA. V was pared by 5 bases and J by 8 bases, with 9 bases of the junction left unmatched. CDR3 length equals 13 residues. In nucleotides, the CDR3 is TGCAGCGTTTCCCAGCGGGAGAGGGGTACGCAGTATTTT. Residues: CSVSQRERGTQYF.

This clonotype was detected only a few times. This chain connects TRBV6-1 to TRBJ2-7, with D possibly TRBD1 on 5 matching bases. Per the germline V gene, CDR1 is MNHNS and CDR2 is SASEGT. The ends were cut back, 5 bases at V and 6 bases at J, with 17 bases in the middle. The CDR3 runs to 14 residues. In nucleotides, the CDR3 is TGTGCCAGCAGTCCCAGAAACCTAGGGGCCGAGCAGTACTTC. It yields the protein CASSPRNLGAEQYF.

This clonotype was seen many times. V gene TRBV5-1 combines with J gene TRBJ2-1, with D possibly being TRBD2 (6 bases). CDR3 length equals 14 residues. Trimming took 3 bases from V and 2 from J, leaving 9 bases between them. CDR1 SGHRS and CDR2 YFSETQ come from the germline V gene. CDR3 in amino acids: CASSWRGPYNEQFF. Written as DNA, the CDR3 is TGCGCCAGCAGCTGGCGGGGACCCTACAATGAGCAGTTCTTC.

This clonotype came up a few times. V usage is TRBV19 and J usage is TRBJ2-1, with D possibly matching TRBD2 (6 bases). This CDR3 has 15 amino acids. Germline CDR1 LNHDA, CDR2 SQIVND (reference sequence). The V and J ends lost 4 bases and 0 bases respectively, with 10 bases between them. The CDR3: CASSKEGSSYNEQFF. In nucleotides, the CDR3 is TGTGCCAGTAGTAAGGAGGGTAGCTCCTACAATGAGCAGTTCTTC.